This T cell receptor beta chain was sequenced for a study of siplizumab effects on memory and regulatory T cells. Findings of the study overall: Proliferating Tregs from siplizumab cultures lacked functional confirmation of suppression. Mappable alloreactive CD4+ clones averaged approximately 70% Treg-derived with siplizumab versus approximately 25% in controls. Of the alloreactive clones, only a minor fraction mapped to unstimulated subsets.

With respect to this clone: The antigen remains undetermined.

Assayed TCR templates numbered roughly 100,000 for each sample. Sequenced by immunoSEQ multiplex PCR; TCRdb stores in-frame clones only, minus some. The sample has about 100,000 clones, about 91% seen once. The length of the CDR3 is 14 residues. The ends were cut back, 5 bases at V and 7 bases at J, with 13 bases in the middle. Germline V gene data show CDR1 as SGDLS and CDR2 as YYNGEE. This chain connects TRBV9 to TRBJ1-6; tentatively, D is TRBD1 (6 bases). The origin of this receptor is a human donor in good health. Sequencing input: CD4+ T cells sorted from blood. The CDR3 here is CASSNGGSNSPLHF. For the CDR3, the DNA is TGTGCCAGCAGTAATGGGGGCTCCAATTCACCCCTCCACTTT.